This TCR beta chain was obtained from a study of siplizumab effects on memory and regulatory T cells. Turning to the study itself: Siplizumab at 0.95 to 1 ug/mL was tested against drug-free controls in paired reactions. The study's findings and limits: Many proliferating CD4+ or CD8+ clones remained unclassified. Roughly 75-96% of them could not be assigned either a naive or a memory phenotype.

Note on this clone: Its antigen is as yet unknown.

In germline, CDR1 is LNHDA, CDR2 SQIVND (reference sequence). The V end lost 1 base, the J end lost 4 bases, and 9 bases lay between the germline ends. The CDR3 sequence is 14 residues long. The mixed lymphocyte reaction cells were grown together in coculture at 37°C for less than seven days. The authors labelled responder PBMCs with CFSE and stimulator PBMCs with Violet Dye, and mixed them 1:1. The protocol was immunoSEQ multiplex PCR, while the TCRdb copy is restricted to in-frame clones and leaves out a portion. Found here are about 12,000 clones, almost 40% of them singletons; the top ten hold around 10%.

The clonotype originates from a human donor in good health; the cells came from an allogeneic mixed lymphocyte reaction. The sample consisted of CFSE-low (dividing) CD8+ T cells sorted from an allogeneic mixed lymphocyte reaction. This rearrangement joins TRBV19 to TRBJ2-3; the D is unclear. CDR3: CASSIVAGADTQYF. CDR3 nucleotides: TGTGCCAGTAGTATAGTAGCAGGCGCAGATACGCAGTATTTT.